Included here is one T cell receptor beta chain sequence, with context. This clone appeared once. Its specific antigen is unknown. Per-base quality was not reported, and no clone a single base away is much larger than it. CDR1 and CDR2, per the germline V gene, are MDHEN and SYDVKM. Including cysteine and phenylalanine, the CDR3 has 13 amino acids. Only the CDR3 DNA stays, 39 bases, in frame from base 1. Germline trimming: 7 bases from V, 3 bases from J; junction bases outside gene matches: 5. One collaborating source in Seattle enrolled patients during active infection and followed them longitudinally through the course of disease. Whole blood was collected in K2EDTA tubes by collaborating institutions according to the institutions' own protocols. For TCRbeta analysis, collaborators shipped samples in one of three forms: frozen whole blood, isolated PBMCs, or DNA extracted from either of those sample types.

This record belongs to a study of blood T cell repertoires in COVID-19 (dated by TCRdb to between 2020 and 2021). About the study as a whole: Samples covering the acute and convalescent phases of COVID-19 were provided by collaborators in the United States, Italy and Spain. The prospective study material was composed of cDNA or gDNA derived from T cells, B-cell-depleted T cells, or PBMCs. The dataset comprised deeply sampled blood TCRbeta repertoires from subjects exposed to, actively infected with, or recovered from COVID-19. The repertoires were made available in a free public database intended to serve as a resource for research on the immune response to SARS-CoV-2. Samples came from the ongoing ImmuneRACE study (first 160 participants) plus 1,254 subjects from 6 global collaborators. A de-identified subject ID, COVID-19 status, age in years and sex were almost always included in the sample metadata. Where available, HLA class I and class II types were obtained from metadata supplied by the sample provider rather than from assay-based typing.

TCRbeta CDR3 regions were amplified from genomic DNA by means of the immunoSEQ Assay, a bias-controlled multiplex PCR. Per the authors' processing: Within the assay, amplification of reference gene primers was used to estimate how many nucleated cells each sample contained. To quantify the absolute abundance of each unique TCRbeta CDR3 rearrangement, sequence reads were collapsed and filtered. For each sample, productive Simpson clonality was calculated as the square root of Simpson's diversity index across productive rearrangements. In its TCRdb copy, this immuneACCESS table keeps in-frame sequences only and misses some clones. Where compared with another copy, unresolved V genes explain less than half of these, and the others have no known cause. Clone size and V and J calls were adopted from that table, with D and trimming inferred from the DNA. The sample profile shows 100,000 to 150,000 clones; 81% of them were found once. Jointly, the top ten make up approximately 18% of the sample.

Study-wide conclusions, independent of this receptor: Clinical and demographic metadata were provided uncurated, with the amount varying by source and participant.

The chain couples TRBV28 to TRBJ1-1; 7 middle bases align to TRBD1. The sample was peripheral blood. The sequence was obtained from a man younger than 45 with COVID-19, enrolled during active disease. The DNA reads TGTGCCAGCAAATTAGGGACAGACACTGAAGCTTTCTTT. This gives the protein CASKLGTDTEAFF. The variable domain in full, with residues beyond the CDR3 obtained from the reference TRBV28 and TRBJ1-1 genes, is DVKVTQSSRYLVKRTGEKVFLECVQDMDHENMFWYRQDPGLGLRLIYFSYDVKMKEKGDIPEGYSVSREKKERFSLILESASTNQTSMYLCASKLGTDTEAFFGQGTRLTVV.